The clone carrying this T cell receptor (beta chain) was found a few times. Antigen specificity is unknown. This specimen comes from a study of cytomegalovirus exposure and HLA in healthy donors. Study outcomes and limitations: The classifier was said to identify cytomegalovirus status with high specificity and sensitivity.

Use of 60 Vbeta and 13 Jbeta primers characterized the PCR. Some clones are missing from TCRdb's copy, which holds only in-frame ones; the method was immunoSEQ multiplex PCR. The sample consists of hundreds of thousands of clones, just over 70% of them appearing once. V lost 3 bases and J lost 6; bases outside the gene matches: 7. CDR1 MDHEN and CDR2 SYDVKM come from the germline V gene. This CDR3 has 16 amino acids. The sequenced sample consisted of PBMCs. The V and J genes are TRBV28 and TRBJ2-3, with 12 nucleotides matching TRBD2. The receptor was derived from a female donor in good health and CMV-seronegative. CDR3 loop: CASSFRTSGNLDTQYF. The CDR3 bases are TGTGCCAGCAGTTTTAGGACTAGCGGGAATCTGGATACGCAGTATTTT. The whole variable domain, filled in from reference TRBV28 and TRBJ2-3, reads DVKVTQSSRYLVKRTGEKVFLECVQDMDHENMFWYRQDPGLGLRLIYFSYDVKMKEKGDIPEGYSVSREKKERFSLILESASTNQTSMYLCASSFRTSGNLDTQYFGPGTRLTVL.